Shown below are 30 T cell receptor beta chains from a single sample sequenced in a study of somatic mutations in cytotoxic T cells in rheumatoid arthritis. Produced via immunoSEQ multiplex PCR; TCRdb's table is partial and in-frame only. The sample holds 20,000 to 25,000 clones, 86% seen once. What was sequenced was CD8+ T cells sorted from blood. These receptors came from a woman in her forties or fifties in good health.

The CDR3 nucleotides read TGTGCCAGCACTTCGTACTTTGGAGAAATGAACACTGAAGCTTTCTTT. It is translated as CASTSYFGEMNTEAFF. V usage is TRBV28 and J usage is TRBJ1-1; D is unresolved. The germline V gene has CDR1 MDHEN and CDR2 SYDVKM. With 7 bases removed from V and 0 bases from J, the gap between germline ends came to 18 bases. The CDR3 contains 16 residues.

V is TRBV10-3 and J is TRBJ2-6; TRBD1 agrees at 7 bases. After removal of 6 bases from V and 0 bases from J, the junction contained 11 bases not matched to a gene. The CDR3 length is 18 residues. CDR1 and CDR2 (germline): ENHRY, SYGVKD. DNA for the CDR3: TGTGCCATCAGGACCTGGACAGGTTTCGCCTCTGGGGCCAACGTCCTGACTTTC. Translating gives CAIRTWTGFASGANVLTF.

This clone was counted between two and nine times. The chain recombines TRBV10-3 with TRBJ1-3; D might be TRBD1 (5 bases). Germline-derived CDR1 and CDR2 are ENHRY and SYGVKD. There are 15 residues in the CDR3. Trimming removed 0 bases from V and 3 bases from J, with 9 bases in between. CDR3 DNA: TGTGCCATCAGTGAGTCGGCGGGGGATGGAAACACCATATATTTT. Translation gives CAISESAGDGNTIYF.

This clone was seen a single time. The chain uses TRBV4-2 and TRBJ2-5, with 9 positions matching TRBD2. This CDR3 has 16 amino acids. The junction had 7 bases not matched to a gene; V was cut back by 0 bases and J by 5 bases. Germline-derived CDR1 and CDR2 are LGHNA and YNFKEQ. CDR3 sequence: CASSQERGGSLETQYF. The DNA for the CDR3 is TGTGCCAGCAGCCAAGAGCGGGGGGGCTCCTTGGAGACCCAGTACTTC.

This chain links TRBV11-2 with TRBJ1-1; no reliable D call. Deletions cut 1 base from V and 8 bases from J, with 8 bases between. Germline V gene lookup returns CDR1 SGHAT and CDR2 FQNNGV. The CDR3 totals 12 residues. CDR3 residues: CASSLGGREAFF. CDR3 DNA sequence: TGTGCCAGCAGCTTAGGTGGCAGAGAAGCTTTCTTT.

This clone has only one observation. The chain couples TRBV19 to TRBJ2-6, with a possible D match to TRBD2 (5 bases). The germline CDR1 and CDR2 sequences are LNHDA and SQIVND (reference sequence). The CDR3 extends over 16 amino acids. V was pared by 3 bases and J by 3 bases, with 12 bases between. In DNA, the CDR3 is TGTGCCAGTAGTATGGAGGAGAGGTTTGGGGCCAACGTCCTGACTTTC. Translated, it gives CASSMEERFGANVLTF.

The chain is built from TRBV30 and TRBJ2-1, with 7 positions matching TRBD1. With 3 bases clipped from V and 0 bases from J, the junction kept 14 bases outside the gene matches. Germline V lookup: CDR1 GTSNPN, CDR2 SVGIG (reference sequence). The CDR3 is 18 residues long. CDR3 residues: CAWRTTRQGESSYNEQFF. CDR3 bases: TGTGCCTGGAGGACCACCCGTCAGGGGGAGTCCTCCTACAATGAGCAGTTCTTC.

V and J are TRBV9 and TRBJ2-3, with D hard to call. This CDR3 comprises 16 residues. Germline CDR1 reads SGDLS; CDR2 reads YYNGEE. The germline V and J ends were trimmed by 0 bases and 2 bases, with 13 bases remaining between them. The CDR3 coding sequence is TGTGCCAGCAGCGTAGAGACAACCCTTTTCACAGATACGCAGTATTTT. Translating gives CASSVETTLFTDTQYF. The variable domain in full, with the rest retrieved from reference TRBV9 and TRBJ2-3, is DSGVTQTPKHLITATGQRVTLRCSPRSGDLSVYWYQQSLDQGLQFLIQYYNGEERAKGNILERFSAQQFPDLHSELNLSSLELGDSALYFCASSVETTLFTDTQYFGPGTRLTVL.

The chain joins TRBV2 to TRBJ1-4; a weak D match, TRBD1 (6 bases). The CDR3 covers 13 residues. The V end was cut by 5 bases, the J end by 6 bases, with 10 bases between. Germline values: CDR1 SNHLY, CDR2 FYNNEI. CDR3 amino acids: CASSNREDEKLFF. CDR3 DNA sequence: TGTGCCAGCAGTAACAGGGAGGATGAAAAACTGTTTTTT.

The chain carries TRBV6-5 and TRBJ2-3; possible D gene TRBD2, 6 bases. Trimming pared 5 bases from V and 2 bases from J, leaving 14 bases between. There are 15 residues in the CDR3. The V gene's germline CDR1 is MNHEY and CDR2 SVGAGI. The CDR3: CASSISSGFTDTQYF. CDR3 DNA: TGTGCCAGCAGTATATCCAGCGGGTTCACAGATACGCAGTATTTT.

The genes are TRBV4-1 and TRBJ2-5, with 15 bases lining up with TRBD2. This CDR3 contains 17 residues. The J segment lost 2 bases and the V segment lost 2 bases, leaving 3 bases of the junction unmatched. Germline V gene data show CDR1 as MGHRA and CDR2 as YSYEKL. CDR3 residues: CASSQMGLAGGQETQYF. The CDR3 DNA follows: TGCGCCAGCAGCCAAATGGGACTAGCGGGGGGACAAGAGACCCAGTACTTC.

The DNA of the CDR3 is TGTGCCAGCAGTTTAAGACAGGGTGGGTTTCAAGAGACCCAGTACTTC. It yields the protein CASSLRQGGFQETQYF. The gene calls are TRBV6-5 and TRBJ2-5, with 7 positions matching TRBD1. CDR1 MNHEY and CDR2 SVGAGI come from the germline V gene. The CDR3 sequence is 16 residues long. J lost 2 bases, V lost 4 bases, and 10 bases had no gene match.

This chain uses TRBV11-3 with TRBJ1-1, with a possible D match to TRBD1 (5 bases). V gave up 3 bases and J gave up 3 bases, with 8 bases separating them. The V gene's germline CDR1 is SGHNT and CDR2 YENEEA. The CDR3 covers 13 residues. The CDR3 region is CASSLWGDTEAFF. Here the CDR3 DNA reads TGTGCCAGCAGCTTGTGGGGGGACACTGAAGCTTTCTTT.

CDR3 residues: CASTSWGGSYNEQFF. In DNA, the CDR3 is TGTGCCAGCACCTCTTGGGGGGGTAGCTACAATGAGCAGTTCTTC. The chain uses TRBV28 and TRBJ2-1; 7 bases line up with TRBD2. The length of the CDR3 is 15 residues. CDR1 and CDR2 from the germline V gene are MDHEN and SYDVKM. With V trimmed by 7 bases and J by 3 bases, 9 bases remained unmatched.

The chain recombines TRBV29-1 with TRBJ2-5; D unresolved. The CDR3 extends over 12 amino acids. The germline gives CDR1 SQVTM, CDR2 ANQGSEA. The V end was cut by 1 base, the J end by 1 base, with 4 bases between. The CDR3 region is CSVEGTQETQYF. The CDR3 nucleotides are TGCAGCGTTGAAGGCACCCAAGAGACCCAGTACTTC.

The chain recombines TRBV5-1 with TRBJ2-1; D gene unclear. The V gene's germline CDR1 is SGHRS and CDR2 YFSETQ. This CDR3 is built from 15 residues. V gave up 2 bases and J gave up 7 bases, with 16 bases separating them. CDR3 residues: CASSLLTPTLNEQFF. The CDR3 coding sequence is TGCGCCAGCAGCTTACTAACCCCAACCTTGAATGAGCAGTTCTTC.

This sequence joins TRBV5-1 and TRBJ1-2, with TRBD1 matching 8 bases. Trimming at V came to 3 bases and at J to 4 bases, leaving 2 bases not matched to a gene. CDR3 size: 13 residues. The germline CDR1 and CDR2 sequences are SGHRS and YFSETQ. The CDR3 is CASSSDRGYGYTF. The CDR3 nucleotides are TGCGCCAGCAGCTCAGACAGGGGCTATGGCTACACCTTC.

The chain recombines TRBV28 with TRBJ1-4; TRBD1 is a possible D gene (6 bases). CDR1 and CDR2 from the germline V gene are MDHEN and SYDVKM. V lost 3 bases and J 8 bases, leaving 19 bases between the germline ends. This CDR3 spans 16 amino acids. CDR3 in DNA: TGTGCCAGCAGTTTTATAAGCGGGGGCGAAGAGGAAAAACTGTTTTTT. It codes for CASSFISGGEEEKLFF.

The chain is built from TRBV6-5 and TRBJ1-2; unclear D gene. This CDR3 spans 13 amino acids. With 2 bases removed from V and 2 bases from J, the gap between germline ends came to 6 bases. CDR1 is MNHEY and CDR2 is SVGAGI in the germline V gene. CDR3 loop: CASSYGQNYGYTF. DNA for the CDR3: TGTGCCAGCAGTTACGGTCAGAACTATGGCTACACCTTC.

The chain joins TRBV7-9 to TRBJ2-1; 7 bases align to TRBD2. This CDR3 has 13 amino acids. J was trimmed by 10 bases and V by 5 bases; bases with no gene match: 8. CDR1 and CDR2 from the germline V gene are SEHNR and FQNEAQ (reference sequence). The CDR3 reads CASSTGPREEQFF. The CDR3 DNA is TGTGCCAGCAGCACGGGCCCGCGGGAGGAGCAGTTCTTC.

The gene calls are TRBV9 and TRBJ1-2; 8 bases agree with TRBD1. Trimming cost V 0 bases and J 5 bases; bases outside gene matches: 12. CDR3 size: 17 residues. Germline V gene lookup returns CDR1 SGDLS and CDR2 YYNGEE. This chain's CDR3 is CASSVATKAQGVYGYTF. Here the CDR3 DNA reads TGTGCCAGCAGCGTAGCTACAAAGGCACAGGGGGTATATGGCTACACCTTC.

The CDR3 spells CASRSGNDPVEAFF. CDR3 bases: TGTGCCAGCAGGTCTGGTAACGACCCTGTTGAAGCTTTCTTT. The chain combines TRBV7-9 with TRBJ1-1; D is uncertain. This CDR3 contains 14 residues. Looked up from germline, CDR1 is SEHNR and CDR2 is FQNEAQ (reference sequence). V gave up 6 bases and J gave up 7 bases, with 18 bases separating them.

This sequence joins TRBV5-1 and TRBJ2-7, with D uncertain. Trimming pared 2 bases from V and 4 bases from J, leaving 13 bases between. The CDR3 has 14 residues. Germline V lookup: CDR1 SGHRS, CDR2 YFSETQ. Here the CDR3 DNA reads TGCGCCAGCAGCTTAAGGGTACTGGTTTACGAGCAGTACGTC. Protein sequence: CASSLRVLVYEQYV.

This clone was detected only once. This chain joins TRBV5-1 and TRBJ2-5; 8 positions agree with TRBD1. The germline V gene encodes CDR1 SGHRS and CDR2 YFSETQ. The CDR3 spans 16 residues. V lost 2 bases to trimming and J lost 1 base; unmatched junction nucleotides: 7. CDR3 residues: CASSLVAGGFQETQYF. In DNA, the CDR3 is TGCGCCAGCAGCTTAGTGGCAGGGGGCTTCCAAGAGACCCAGTACTTC.

V and J are TRBV7-7 and TRBJ2-2; TRBD1 might be the D (7 bases). Germline assignment: CDR1 SSHAT and CDR2 FNYEAQ (reference sequence). V was clipped by 3 bases and J by 5 bases, with 19 bases between them. The CDR3 covers 17 residues. Written as DNA, the CDR3 is TGTGCCAGCAGCTTGAACCAGTTGACAGGGAGGACCGGGGAGCTGTTTTTT. Its protein product is CASSLNQLTGRTGELFF.

V gene TRBV6-6 combines with J gene TRBJ1-5; D unclear. CDR3 length: 14 amino acids. The V gene lost 5 bases and the J gene lost 1 base, with 9 bases spanning the gap. Germline V lookup: CDR1 MNHNY, CDR2 SVGAGI (reference sequence). This chain's CDR3 is CASSTFRSNQPQHF. The CDR3 DNA reads as TGTGCCAGCAGTACGTTTAGGAGCAATCAGCCCCAGCATTTT.

The V gene is TRBV4-3, the J gene TRBJ2-7; 9 bases align to TRBD1. Looked up from germline, CDR1 is LGHNA and CDR2 is YSLEER. The CDR3 spans 13 residues. J was trimmed by 5 bases and V by 8 bases; bases with no gene match: 7. The CDR3, as DNA: TGCGCCAGCTCGGGGACAGGGTTTGACGAGCAGTACTTC. This encodes CASSGTGFDEQYF.

This chain joins TRBV5-6 and TRBJ1-2, with 7 positions matching TRBD1. Germline V gene sequence: CDR1 SGHDT, CDR2 YYEEEE. This CDR3 is built from 12 residues. Trimming took 4 bases from V and 8 from J; bases not matched to a gene: 5. The CDR3 nucleotides are TGTGCCAGCAGCCCGACAGGGATAGGCTACACCTTC. It codes for CASSPTGIGYTF.

The V gene is TRBV7-9, the J gene TRBJ2-2; the D gene could be TRBD1 or TRBD2 (6 bases each). This CDR3 has 13 amino acids. The V gene's germline CDR1 is SEHNR and CDR2 FQNEAQ (reference sequence). Trimming took off 8 bases at V and 8 bases at J, with 15 bases between the two ends. CDR3 region: CASAPSGAGELFF. The DNA of the CDR3 is TGTGCCAGCGCCCCCTCGGGGGCGGGGGAGCTGTTTTTT.

The chain couples TRBV29-1 to TRBJ2-7; D is undetermined. CDR1 is SQVTM, CDR2 ANQGSEA, per germline. This CDR3 is 12 amino acids long. Deletions cut 7 bases from V and 2 bases from J, with 12 bases between. The CDR3 region has the DNA TGCAGCGCCTTCAATGACCCCTACGAGCAGTACGTC. Protein product: CSAFNDPYEQYV.